This TCR beta chain was obtained from a study of PD-L1 blockade in urothelial cancer. Across the study: Blood analysis took place 3 weeks (second dose) and 6 weeks after treatment start.

V lost 3 bases to trimming and J lost 0 bases, with 10 bases between them. The CDR3 loop spans 15 amino acids. Germline V lookup: CDR1 MDHEN, CDR2 SYDVKM. Regarding time point: pretreatment peripheral blood. Method: immunoSEQ multiplex PCR; TCRdb's copy keeps in-frame clones and lacks some. The sample carries 45,000 to 50,000 clones, 79% recorded once. The starting material was PBMCs, obtained around atezolizumab (anti-PD-L1) treatment. The sequence was collected from a man between 65 and 85 years old with urothelial cancer. This chain uses TRBV28 with TRBJ2-3; D perhaps matches TRBD2 (5 bases). The CDR3: CASSLPGSSTDTQYF. The DNA for the CDR3 is TGTGCCAGCAGTTTGCCGGGATCGAGCACAGATACGCAGTATTTT.